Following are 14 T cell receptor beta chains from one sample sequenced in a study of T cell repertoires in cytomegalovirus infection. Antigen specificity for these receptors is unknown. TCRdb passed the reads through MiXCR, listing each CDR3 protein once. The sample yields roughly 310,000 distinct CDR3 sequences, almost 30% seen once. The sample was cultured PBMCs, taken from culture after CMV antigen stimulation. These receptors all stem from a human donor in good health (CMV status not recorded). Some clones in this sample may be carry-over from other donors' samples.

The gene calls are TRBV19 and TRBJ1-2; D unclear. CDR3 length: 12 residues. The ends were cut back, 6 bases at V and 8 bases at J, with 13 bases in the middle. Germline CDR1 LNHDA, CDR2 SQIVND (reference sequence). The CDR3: CASRTFPTGYTF. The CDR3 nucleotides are TGTGCCAGTAGGACCTTCCCCACGGGCTACACCTTC.

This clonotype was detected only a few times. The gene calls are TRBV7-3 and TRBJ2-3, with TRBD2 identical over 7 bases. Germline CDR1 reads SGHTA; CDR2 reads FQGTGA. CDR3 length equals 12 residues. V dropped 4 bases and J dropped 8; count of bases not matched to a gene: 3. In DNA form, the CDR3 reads TGTGCCAGCAGCTCGTGGGAGGGTACGCAGTATTTT. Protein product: CASSSWEGTQYF.

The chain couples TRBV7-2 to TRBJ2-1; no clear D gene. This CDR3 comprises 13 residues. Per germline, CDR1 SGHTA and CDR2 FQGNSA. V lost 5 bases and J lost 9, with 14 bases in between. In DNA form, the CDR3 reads TGTGCCAGCAGCCCGCATGAGCCGGGTGAGCAGTTCTTC. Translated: CASSPHEPGEQFF.

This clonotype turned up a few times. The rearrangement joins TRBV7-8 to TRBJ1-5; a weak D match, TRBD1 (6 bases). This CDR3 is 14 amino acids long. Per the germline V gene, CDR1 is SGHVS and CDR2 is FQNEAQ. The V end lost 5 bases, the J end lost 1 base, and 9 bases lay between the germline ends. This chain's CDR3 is CASSRGQSNQPQHF. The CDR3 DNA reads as TGTGCCAGCAGCCGCGGACAGAGCAATCAGCCCCAGCATTTT.

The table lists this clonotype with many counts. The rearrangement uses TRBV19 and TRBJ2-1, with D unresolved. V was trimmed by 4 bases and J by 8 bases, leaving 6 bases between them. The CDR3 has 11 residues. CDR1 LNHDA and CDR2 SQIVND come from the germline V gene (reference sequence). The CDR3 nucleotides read TGTGCCAGTAGTAGGAGCCATGAGCAGTTCTTC. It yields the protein CASSRSHEQFF.

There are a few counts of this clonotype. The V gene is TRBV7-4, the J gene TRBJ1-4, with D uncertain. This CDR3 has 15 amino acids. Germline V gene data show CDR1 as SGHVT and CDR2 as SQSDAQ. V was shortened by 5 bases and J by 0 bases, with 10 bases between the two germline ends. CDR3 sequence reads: CASSNPTSTNEKLFF. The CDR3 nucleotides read TGTGCCAGCAGCAACCCGACATCAACTAATGAAAAACTGTTTTTT.

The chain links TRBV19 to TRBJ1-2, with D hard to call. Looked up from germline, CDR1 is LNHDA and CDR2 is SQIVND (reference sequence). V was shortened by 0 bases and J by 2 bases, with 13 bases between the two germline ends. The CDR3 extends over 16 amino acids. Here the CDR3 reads CASSIEGAGLNYGYTF. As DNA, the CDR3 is TGTGCCAGTAGTATAGAGGGCGCGGGATTGAACTATGGCTACACCTTC.

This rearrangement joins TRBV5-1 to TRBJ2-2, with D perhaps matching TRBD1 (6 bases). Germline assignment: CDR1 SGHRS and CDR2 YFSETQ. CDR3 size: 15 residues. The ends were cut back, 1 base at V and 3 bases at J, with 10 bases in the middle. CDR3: CASSLQGPDTGELFF. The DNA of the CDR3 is TGCGCCAGCAGCTTGCAGGGGCCGGACACCGGGGAGCTGTTTTTT.

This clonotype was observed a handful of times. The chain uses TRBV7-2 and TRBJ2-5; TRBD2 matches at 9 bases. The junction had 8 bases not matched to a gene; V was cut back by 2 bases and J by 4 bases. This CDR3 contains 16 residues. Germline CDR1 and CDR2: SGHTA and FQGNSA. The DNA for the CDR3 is TGTGCCAGCAGCTTACCAGCGGGGGGCCGGGGAGAGACCCAGTACTTC. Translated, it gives CASSLPAGGRGETQYF.

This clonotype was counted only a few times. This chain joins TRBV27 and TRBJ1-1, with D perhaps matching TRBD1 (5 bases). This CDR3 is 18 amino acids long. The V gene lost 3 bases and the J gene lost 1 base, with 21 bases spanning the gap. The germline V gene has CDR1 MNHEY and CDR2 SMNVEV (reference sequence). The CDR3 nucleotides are TGTGCCAGCAGTTTTAGGTCAGCTAATTGGGGCGGGAACACTGAAGCTTTCTTT. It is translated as CASSFRSANWGGNTEAFF.

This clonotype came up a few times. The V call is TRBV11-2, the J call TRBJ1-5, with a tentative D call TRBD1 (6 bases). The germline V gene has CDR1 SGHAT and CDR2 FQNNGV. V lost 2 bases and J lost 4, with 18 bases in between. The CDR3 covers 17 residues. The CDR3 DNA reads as TGTGCCAGCAGCTTACTGACCCCTGGAGGGGGTAATCAGCCCCAGCATTTT. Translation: CASSLLTPGGGNQPQHF.

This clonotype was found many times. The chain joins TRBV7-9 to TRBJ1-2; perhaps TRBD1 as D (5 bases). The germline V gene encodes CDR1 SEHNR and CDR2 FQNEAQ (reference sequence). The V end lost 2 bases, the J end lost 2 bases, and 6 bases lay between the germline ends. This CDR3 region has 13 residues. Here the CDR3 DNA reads TGTGCCAGCAGCTTACAGGGAAACTATGGCTACACCTTC. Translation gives CASSLQGNYGYTF.

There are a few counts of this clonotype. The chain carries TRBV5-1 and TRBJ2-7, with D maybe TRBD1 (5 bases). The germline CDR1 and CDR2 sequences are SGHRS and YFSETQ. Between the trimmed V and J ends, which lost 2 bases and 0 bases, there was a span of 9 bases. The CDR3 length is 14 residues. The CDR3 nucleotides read TGCGCCAGCAGCTTCACCAGGGACTCCTACGAGCAGTACTTC. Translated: CASSFTRDSYEQYF.

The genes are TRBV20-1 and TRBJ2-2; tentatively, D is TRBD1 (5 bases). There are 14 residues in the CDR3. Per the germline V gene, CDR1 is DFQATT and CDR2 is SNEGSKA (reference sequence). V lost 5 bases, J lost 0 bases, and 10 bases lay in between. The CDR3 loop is CSAPRQPNTGELFF. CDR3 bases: TGCAGTGCTCCTCGACAGCCGAACACCGGGGAGCTGTTTTTT.